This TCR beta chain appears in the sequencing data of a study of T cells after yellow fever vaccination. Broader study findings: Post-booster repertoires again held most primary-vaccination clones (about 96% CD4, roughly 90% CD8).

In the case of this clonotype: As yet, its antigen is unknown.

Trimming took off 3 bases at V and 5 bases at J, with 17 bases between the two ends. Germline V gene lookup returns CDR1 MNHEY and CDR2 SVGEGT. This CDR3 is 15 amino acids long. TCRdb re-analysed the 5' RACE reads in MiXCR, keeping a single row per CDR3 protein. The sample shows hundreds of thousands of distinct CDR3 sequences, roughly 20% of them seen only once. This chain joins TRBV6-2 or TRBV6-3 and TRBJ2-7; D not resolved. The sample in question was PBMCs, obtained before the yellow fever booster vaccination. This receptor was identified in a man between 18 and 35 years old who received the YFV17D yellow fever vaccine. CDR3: CASSYPGDPSDEQYF. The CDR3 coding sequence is TGTGCCAGCAGTTATCCTGGAGACCCATCGGACGAGCAGTACTTC.